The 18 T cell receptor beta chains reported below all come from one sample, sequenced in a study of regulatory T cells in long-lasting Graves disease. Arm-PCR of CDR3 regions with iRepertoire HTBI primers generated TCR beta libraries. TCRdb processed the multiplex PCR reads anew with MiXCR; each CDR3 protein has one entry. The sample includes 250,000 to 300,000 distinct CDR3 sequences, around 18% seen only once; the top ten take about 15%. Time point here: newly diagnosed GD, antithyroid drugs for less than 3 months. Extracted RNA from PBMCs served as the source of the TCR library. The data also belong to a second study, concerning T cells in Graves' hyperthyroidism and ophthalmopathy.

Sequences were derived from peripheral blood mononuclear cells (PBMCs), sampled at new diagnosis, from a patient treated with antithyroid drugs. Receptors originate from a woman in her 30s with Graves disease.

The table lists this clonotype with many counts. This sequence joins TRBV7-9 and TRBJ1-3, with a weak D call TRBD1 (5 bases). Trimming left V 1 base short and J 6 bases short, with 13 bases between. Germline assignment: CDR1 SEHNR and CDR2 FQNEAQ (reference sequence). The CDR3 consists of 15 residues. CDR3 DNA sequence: TGTGCCAGCAGCTTAGTCACAGGCTTCGAAAACACCATATATTTT. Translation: CASSLVTGFENTIYF.

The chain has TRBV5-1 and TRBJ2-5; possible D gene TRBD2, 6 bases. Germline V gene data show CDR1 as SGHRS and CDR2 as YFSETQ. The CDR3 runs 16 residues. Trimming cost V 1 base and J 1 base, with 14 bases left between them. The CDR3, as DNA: TGCGCCAGCAGCTTGAACGTGGGAGGCGTCCAAGAGACCCAGTACTTC. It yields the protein CASSLNVGGVQETQYF.

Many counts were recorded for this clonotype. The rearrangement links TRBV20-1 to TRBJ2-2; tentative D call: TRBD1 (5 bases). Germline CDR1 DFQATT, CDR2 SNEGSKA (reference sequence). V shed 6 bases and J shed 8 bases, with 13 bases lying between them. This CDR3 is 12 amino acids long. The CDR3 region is CSAARGPGELFF. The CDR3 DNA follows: TGCAGTGCGGCAAGGGGCCCAGGGGAGCTGTTTTTT.

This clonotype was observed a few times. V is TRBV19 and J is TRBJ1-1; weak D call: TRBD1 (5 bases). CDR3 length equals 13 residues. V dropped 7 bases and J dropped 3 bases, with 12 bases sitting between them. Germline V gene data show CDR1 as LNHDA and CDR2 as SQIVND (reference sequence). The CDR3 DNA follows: TGTGCCAGTATAGGGGCGCATGACACTGAAGCTTTCTTT. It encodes CASIGAHDTEAFF.

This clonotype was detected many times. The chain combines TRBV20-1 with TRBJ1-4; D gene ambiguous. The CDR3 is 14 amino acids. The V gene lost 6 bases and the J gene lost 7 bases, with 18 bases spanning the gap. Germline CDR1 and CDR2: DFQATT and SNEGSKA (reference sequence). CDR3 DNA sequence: TGCAGTGCCGAGATTGCGTCGATCTCTGAAAAACTGTTTTTT. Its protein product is CSAEIASISEKLFF.

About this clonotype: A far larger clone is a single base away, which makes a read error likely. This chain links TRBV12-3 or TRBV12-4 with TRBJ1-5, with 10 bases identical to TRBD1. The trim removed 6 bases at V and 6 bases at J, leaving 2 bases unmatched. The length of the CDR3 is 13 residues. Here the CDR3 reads CASSWDRGQPQHF. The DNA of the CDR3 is TGTGCCAGCAGCTGGGACAGGGGTCAGCCCCAGCATTTT.

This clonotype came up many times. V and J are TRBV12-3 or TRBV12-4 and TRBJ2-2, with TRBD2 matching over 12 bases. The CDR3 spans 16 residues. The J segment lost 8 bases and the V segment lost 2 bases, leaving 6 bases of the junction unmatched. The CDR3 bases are TGTGCCAGCAGTTTATCTAGCGGGGGGGCCGCGGGGGAGCTGTTTTTT. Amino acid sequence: CASSLSSGGAAGELFF.

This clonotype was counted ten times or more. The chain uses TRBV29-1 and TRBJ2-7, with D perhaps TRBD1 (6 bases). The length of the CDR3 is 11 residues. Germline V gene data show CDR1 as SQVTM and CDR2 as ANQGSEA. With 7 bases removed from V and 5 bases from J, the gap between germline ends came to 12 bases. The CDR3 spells CSGFRGNEQYF. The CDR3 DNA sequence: TGCAGCGGATTCAGGGGTAACGAGCAGTACTTC.

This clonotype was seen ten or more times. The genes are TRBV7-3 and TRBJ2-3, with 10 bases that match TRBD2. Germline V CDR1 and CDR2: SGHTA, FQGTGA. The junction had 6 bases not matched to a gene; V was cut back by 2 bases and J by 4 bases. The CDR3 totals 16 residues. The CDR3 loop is CASSLAGTSAPDTQYF. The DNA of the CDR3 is TGTGCCAGCAGCTTAGCCGGGACTAGCGCTCCAGATACGCAGTATTTT.

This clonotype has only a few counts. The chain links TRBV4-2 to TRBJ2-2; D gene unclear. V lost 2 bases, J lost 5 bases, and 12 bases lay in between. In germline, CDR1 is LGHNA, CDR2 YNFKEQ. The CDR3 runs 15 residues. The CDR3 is CASSQRDGGTGELFF. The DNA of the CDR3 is TGTGCCAGCAGCCAAAGGGATGGTGGGACCGGGGAGCTGTTTTTT.

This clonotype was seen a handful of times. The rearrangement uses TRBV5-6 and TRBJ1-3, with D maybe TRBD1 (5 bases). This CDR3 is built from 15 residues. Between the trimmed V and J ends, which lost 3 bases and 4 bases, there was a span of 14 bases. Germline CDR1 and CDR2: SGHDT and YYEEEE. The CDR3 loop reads CASSWVQGTGNTIYF. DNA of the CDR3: TGTGCCAGCAGCTGGGTTCAGGGTACAGGAAACACCATATATTTT.

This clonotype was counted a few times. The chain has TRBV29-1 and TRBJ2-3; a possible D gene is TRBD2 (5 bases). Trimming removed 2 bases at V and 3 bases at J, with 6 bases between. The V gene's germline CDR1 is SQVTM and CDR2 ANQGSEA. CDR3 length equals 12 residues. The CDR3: CSVERETDTQYF. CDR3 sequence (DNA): TGCAGCGTTGAACGGGAAACAGATACGCAGTATTTT.

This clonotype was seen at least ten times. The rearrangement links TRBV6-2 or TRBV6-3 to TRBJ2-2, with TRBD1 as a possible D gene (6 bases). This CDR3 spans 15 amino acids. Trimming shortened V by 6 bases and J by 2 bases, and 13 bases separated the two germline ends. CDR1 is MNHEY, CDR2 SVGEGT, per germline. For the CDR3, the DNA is TGTGCCAGCAGGGGACCAGGGGCAAACACCGGGGAGCTGTTTTTT. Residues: CASRGPGANTGELFF.

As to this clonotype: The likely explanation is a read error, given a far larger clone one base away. Here the CDR3 reads CASSHGGTGCADTQYF. CDR3 in DNA: TGTGCCAGCAGCCATGGAGGGACTGGGTGCGCAGATACGCAGTATTTT. The V gene is TRBV12-3 or TRBV12-4, the J gene TRBJ2-3, with D perhaps matching TRBD2 (6 bases). V lost 6 bases to trimming and J lost 4 bases, with 20 bases between them. CDR3 length: 16 residues.

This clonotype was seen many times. Here the CDR3 reads CSATLPRDGPNYGYTF. In DNA form, the CDR3 reads TGCAGTGCTACCCTGCCCCGGGACGGTCCTAACTATGGCTACACCTTC. V is TRBV20-1 and J is TRBJ1-2; D is possibly TRBD1 (5 bases). Trimming removed 4 bases at V and 0 bases at J, with 18 bases between. This CDR3 is 16 amino acids long. The germline CDR1 and CDR2 sequences are DFQATT and SNEGSKA (reference sequence).

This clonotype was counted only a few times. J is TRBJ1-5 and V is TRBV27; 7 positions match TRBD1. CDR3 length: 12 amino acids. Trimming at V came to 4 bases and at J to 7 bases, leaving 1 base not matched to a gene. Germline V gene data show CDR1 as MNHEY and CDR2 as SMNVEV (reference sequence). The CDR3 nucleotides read TGTGCCAGCAGTTCGACAGGGCAGCCCCAGCATTTT. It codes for CASSSTGQPQHF.

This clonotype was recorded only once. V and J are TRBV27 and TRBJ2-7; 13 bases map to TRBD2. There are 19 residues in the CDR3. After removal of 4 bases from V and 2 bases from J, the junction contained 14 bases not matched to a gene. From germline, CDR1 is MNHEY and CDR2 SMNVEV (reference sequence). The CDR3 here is CASSSIPGTSGELTYEQYF. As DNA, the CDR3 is TGTGCCAGCAGTTCGATCCCGGGGACTAGCGGGGAACTAACCTACGAGCAGTACTTC.

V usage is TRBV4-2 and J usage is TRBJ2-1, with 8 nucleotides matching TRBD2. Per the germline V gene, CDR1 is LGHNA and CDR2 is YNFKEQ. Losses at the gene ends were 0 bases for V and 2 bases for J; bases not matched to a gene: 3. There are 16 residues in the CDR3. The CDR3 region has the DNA TGTGCCAGCAGCCAAGATCCGGGGGGGGCCTACAATGAGCAGTTCTTC. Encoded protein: CASSQDPGGAYNEQFF.